The entry that follows covers one T cell receptor beta chain sequence. This specimen belongs to a study of cytomegalovirus exposure and HLA in healthy donors. Profiling relied on immunoSEQ multiplex PCR, and the TCRdb table lists in-frame clones only, not all of them. Of approximately 270,000 clones listed, approximately 84% are singletons. The CDR3 runs to 15 residues. The germline V gene encodes CDR1 SNHLY and CDR2 FYNNEI. Trimming stripped 2 bases from V and 1 base from J, with 11 bases between. The chain combines TRBV2 with TRBJ1-1, with D unresolved. The sequenced sample consisted of PBMCs. This clonotype originated in a man between 18 and 29 years old in good health and CMV-seropositive. Here the CDR3 reads CASSESRPGNTEAFF. CDR3 DNA sequence: TGTGCCAGCAGTGAAAGTAGGCCAGGGAACACTGAAGCTTTCTTT.